The T cell receptor beta chain described here comes from a study of T cell repertoires in cytomegalovirus infection. Study-wide context: Used in the study were CMV epitopes, some recently identified and HLA-C-restricted, others well-studied and HLA-B-restricted. Matching HLA type and CMV infection were both indicated by public TCR beta signatures.

Notes on the study in general: Summed public TCR beta family frequency identified CMV carriers bearing the relevant HLA. The ex vivo response was dominated by HLA-C-restricted CMV-specific TCR beta clonotypes.

V was clipped by 4 bases and J by 5 bases, with 13 bases between them. Germline CDR1 is SNHLY and CDR2 is FYNNEI. The CDR3 loop spans 14 amino acids. TCRdb re-called the reads through MiXCR, storing one row per CDR3 protein. This sample has roughly 570,000 distinct CDR3 sequences, with approximately 40% found just once. With respect to this clonotype: Its antigen is unidentified.

The receptor was isolated from a human donor in good health (CMV status not recorded). Some clones in this sample may be carry-over from other donors' samples. The specimen comprised cultured PBMCs, sampled from culture after CMV antigen stimulation. The chain uses TRBV2 and TRBJ2-3; perhaps TRBD2 as D (5 bases). The CDR3 region has the DNA TGTGCCAGCAGTGTGGTCAGGAGCGGAGATACGCAGTATTTT. This sequence encodes CASSVVRSGDTQYF.